The clone carrying this TCR beta chain was seen many times. Its antigen remains unknown. This entry belongs to a study of CD8 T cells in ankylosing spondylitis. Overall study findings and caveats: As reported, disease-linked clones showed significant enrichment in matched ankylosing spondylitis synovial fluid.

Germline V gives CDR1 ENHRY, CDR2 SYGVKD. This CDR3 has 13 amino acids. V lost 8 bases to trimming and J lost 4 bases, with 14 bases between them. TCRdb independently ran MiXCR on the 5' RACE reads; one entry per CDR3 protein. Of around 210,000 distinct CDR3 sequences listed, roughly 8% are singletons. This sequence joins TRBV10-3 and TRBJ1-2, with no clear D. The sequence was collected from a female donor with ankylosing spondylitis or in good health (not recorded which). The specimen was blood, either unsorted or a sorted T cell fraction (not recorded which). Here the CDR3 DNA reads TGTGCCATCGGACGAGACGCGGGCTATGGCTACACCTTC. The encoded protein is CAIGRDAGYGYTF.